The rows below give T cell receptor beta chains drawn from one sample of a study of shared clonotypes between healthy human individuals. The table came from immunoSEQ multiplex PCR; TCRdb's copy has only in-frame clones and leaves some out. The table records 650,000 to 700,000 clones, about 92% of them present only once. The specimen was memory CD8+ T cells from PBMCs. These receptors all come from a man between 18 and 35 years old in good health. Some clones in this sample may be carry-over from other donors' samples. CDR3s include the opening cysteine and the closing phenylalanine or tryptophan. The D gene is left open where the match is weak. Rows may omit the clone size; those that give it use once, few, many or a size class.

cdr3_aa cdr3_nt v_call d_call j_call clone_size
CASSPWTSGNTGELFF TGTGCCAGCAGCCCCTGGACTAGCGGAAACACCGGGGAGCTGTTTTTT TRBV7-2 TRBD2 TRBJ2-2 .
CASSLRSPAYGYTF TGTGCCAGCAGCTTAAGGTCCCCAGCCTATGGCTACACCTTC TRBV11-2 . TRBJ1-2 few
CASSLPYRLAGNTGELFF TGCGCCAGCAGCTTGCCATACCGCCTAGCTGGAAACACCGGGGAGCTGTTTTTT TRBV5-1 . TRBJ2-2 few
CASSAAQAGNTIYF TGTGCCAGCAGCGCCGCCCAGGCTGGAAACACCATATATTTT TRBV9 . TRBJ1-3 .
CASSLGLGPGSGNTIYF TGCGCCAGCAGCTTGGGACTTGGGCCAGGCTCTGGAAACACCATATATTTT TRBV5-1 . TRBJ1-3 .
CASSADPHYGYTF TGTGCCAGCAGCGCAGATCCGCACTATGGCTACACCTTC TRBV7-9 . TRBJ1-2 few
CASSFRWIGLAGGGHEQFF TGTGCCAGCAGCTTTAGATGGATCGGACTAGCGGGAGGGGGGCATGAGCAGTTCTTC TRBV7-9 TRBD2 TRBJ2-1 .
CASSLRAGRYNEQFF TGTGCCAGCAGCCTGAGGGCGGGGAGGTACAATGAGCAGTTCTTC TRBV5-4 . TRBJ2-1 .
CASSEFRGSAYEQYF TGCGCCAGCAGTGAGTTCAGGGGTTCGGCCTACGAGCAGTACTTC TRBV10-1 . TRBJ2-7 .
CASSLGRMAKELFF TGTGCCAGCAGCTTGGGACGAATGGCGAAGGAGCTGTTTTTT TRBV5-6 . TRBJ2-2 .
CASISRTRLGNEKLFF TGTGCCAGTATTTCGAGGACAAGGTTAGGGAATGAAAAACTGTTTTTT TRBV19 . TRBJ1-4 .
CASSPRALVTEAFF TGTGCCAGCAGCCCCCGGGCCCTAGTAACTGAAGCTTTCTTT TRBV9 . TRBJ1-1 .
CASSSLDRSDAFF TGTGCCAGCAGTTCGCTGGACAGGTCCGATGCTTTCTTT TRBV27 TRBD1 TRBJ1-1 .
CASSFPGPVQETQYF TGTGCCAGCAGCTTTCCTGGGCCGGTGCAAGAGACCCAGTACTTC TRBV7-9 . TRBJ2-5 .
CAISDGAGDLREQYF TGTGCCATCAGTGATGGAGCGGGAGACCTGAGGGAGCAGTACTTC TRBV10-3 TRBD2 TRBJ2-7 .
CASRYDPGQGFEQYF TGTGCCAGCAGATACGACCCGGGACAGGGTTTCGAGCAGTACTTC TRBV2 TRBD1 TRBJ2-7 .
CASRTGINSYNEQFF TGTGCCAGCAGAACCGGGATTAACTCCTACAATGAGCAGTTCTTC TRBV6-1 . TRBJ2-1 .
CSVVGTGGASSYNEQFF TGCAGCGTTGTAGGAACAGGCGGCGCGAGCTCCTACAATGAGCAGTTCTTC TRBV29-1 . TRBJ2-1 .
CASSLGTRGYEQYF TGTGCCAGCAGTTTAGGTACAAGAGGCTACGAGCAGTACTTC TRBV28 . TRBJ2-7 .
CASSAGTGSFAAFF TGTGCCAGCAGCGCCGGGACAGGTAGTTTTGCAGCTTTCTTT TRBV9 TRBD1 TRBJ1-1 .
CASSRDSNQPQHF TGTGCCAGCAGCCGGGACAGCAATCAGCCCCAGCATTTT TRBV28 . TRBJ1-5 .
CASSTYFSGTGKLNEQYF TGCGCCAGCAGCACTTATTTCTCCGGGACAGGGAAACTAAACGAGCAGTACTTC TRBV5-1 TRBD1 TRBJ2-7 few
CASSVEWDNEQFF TGTGCCAGCAGCGTAGAGTGGGACAATGAGCAGTTCTTC TRBV9 . TRBJ2-1 .
CASSEIREYTEAFF TGTGCCAGCAGTGAGATCCGGGAGTACACTGAAGCTTTCTTT TRBV2 . TRBJ1-1 .
CASTPRTGENTEAFF TGCGCCAGCACCCCCCGGACAGGGGAAAACACTGAAGCTTTCTTT TRBV10-2 TRBD1 TRBJ1-1 few
CASSQGLRAPAFF TGCGCCAGCAGCCAAGGCCTGCGGGCACCAGCTTTCTTT TRBV4-1 . TRBJ1-1 .
CASSLGASYEQYF TGCGCCAGCAGCTTGGGGGCCAGCTACGAGCAGTACTTC TRBV5-1 . TRBJ2-7 once
CASSRGQLPETQYF TGTGCCAGCAGTCGGGGACAGCTTCCAGAGACCCAGTACTTC TRBV5-6 TRBD1 TRBJ2-5 .
CASSLWGSRNQPQHF TGTGCCAGCAGTTTATGGGGGAGTCGCAATCAGCCCCAGCATTTT TRBV28 . TRBJ1-5 .
CASTDGRGLIPPYEQYF TGTGCCAGCACCGACGGACGGGGTCTGATTCCCCCCTACGAGCAGTACTTC TRBV7-9 . TRBJ2-7 .
CASSPYNEKLFF TGTGCCAGCAGCCCTTACAATGAAAAACTGTTTTTT TRBV6-5 . TRBJ1-4 .
CASSSKRERRETQYF TGTGCCAGCAGCTCCAAGCGGGAGAGGAGGGAGACCCAGTACTTC TRBV27 TRBD2 TRBJ2-5 .
CASSDRDRGHTDTQYF TGTGCCAGCAGTGATAGGGACAGGGGTCACACAGATACGCAGTATTTT TRBV6-1 TRBD1 TRBJ2-3 .
CASSLITVTGRAQETQYF TGTGCCAGCAGCCTTATTACGGTGACAGGGAGGGCCCAAGAGACCCAGTACTTC TRBV27 . TRBJ2-5 .
CASSLVWGENTEAFF TGTGCCAGCAGTTTGGTATGGGGCGAGAACACTGAAGCTTTCTTT TRBV28 . TRBJ1-1 few
CASSFSTGTSGTQYNEQFF TGTGCCAGCAGTTTCTCGACCGGGACTAGCGGGACCCAGTACAATGAGCAGTTCTTC TRBV27 TRBD2 TRBJ2-1 .
CASSPGGANVLTF TGTGCCAGCAGTCCGGGGGGGGCCAACGTCCTGACTTTC TRBV27 . TRBJ2-6 once
CAISESIRGPGQPTNYGYTF TGTGCCATCAGTGAGTCGATCAGAGGGCCGGGACAGCCAACTAACTATGGCTACACCTTC TRBV10-3 TRBD1 TRBJ1-2 .
CASSGWVFTGNTIYF TGTGCCAGTAGTGGATGGGTATTCACTGGAAACACCATATATTTT TRBV19 . TRBJ1-3 .
CASSLLTGTEAFF TGTGCCAGCAGCTTACTGACGGGAACTGAAGCTTTCTTT TRBV7-9 . TRBJ1-1 .
CASSIGVWDTGELFF TGTGCCAGTAGTATTGGTGTATGGGACACCGGGGAGCTGTTTTTT TRBV19 . TRBJ2-2 .
CASSPSDRSNQPQHF TGCGCCAGCAGCCCCTCGGACAGGTCTAATCAGCCCCAGCATTTT TRBV5-1 TRBD1 TRBJ1-5 .
CASSPDLGGEKLFF TGTGCCAGCAGCCCGGACTTAGGAGGTGAAAAACTGTTTTTT TRBV5-4 . TRBJ1-4 .
CAISELGQSSVAFF TGTGCCATCAGTGAGCTAGGACAGTCATCTGTAGCTTTCTTT TRBV10-3 . TRBJ1-1 .
CSVEEGLAIEQFF TGCAGCGTTGAAGAAGGACTAGCGATAGAGCAGTTCTTC TRBV29-1 TRBD2 TRBJ2-1 .
CASKVLGSGYTF TGTGCCAGCAAGGTGCTGGGTTCCGGCTACACCTTC TRBV27 . TRBJ1-2 .
CASSYVPQGRTEAFF TGTGCCAGCAGTTACGTCCCGCAGGGTAGGACTGAAGCTTTCTTT TRBV6-5 . TRBJ1-1 once
CASSSGLAGSTDTQYF TGTGCCAGCAGCTCGGGACTAGCGGGAAGCACAGATACGCAGTATTTT TRBV7-3 TRBD2 TRBJ2-3 .
CASSLNPPGFINGYTF TGTGCCAGCAGCTTAAACCCCCCGGGTTTTATTAATGGCTACACCTTC TRBV5-8 . TRBJ1-2 .
CASSEDYPTSETQYF TGTGCCAGCAGCGAGGACTACCCTACCTCAGAGACCCAGTACTTC TRBV6-1 . TRBJ2-5 .